The 5 T cell receptor beta chains given below trace back to one sample, sequenced in a study of blood T cell repertoires in COVID-19 (TCRdb year 2020). The library was obtained by the immunoSEQ multiplex PCR assay. Sourced from immuneACCESS, this table was stored by TCRdb with only in-frame sequences that have V and J called. A share of the clones is absent; for the studies checked, an unresolved V gene accounts for under half, and the remainder has no known explanation. This sample has about 480,000 clones in its table, and 85% to 90% of those were observed once. Clones ranked in the top ten supply 0.9% of the sample. Sequences were obtained from peripheral blood. The receptors derive from a man aged 18 to 30 with COVID-19, enrolled during active disease.

J is TRBJ2-7 and V is TRBV7-9, with 8 bases aligning to TRBD2. Germline loops: CDR1 SEHNR, CDR2 FQNEAQ (reference sequence). The CDR3 runs 16 residues. The junction had 4 bases not matched to a gene; V was cut back by 0 bases and J by 0 bases. This chain's CDR3 is CASSLAGTSYSYEQYF. DNA for the CDR3: TGTGCCAGCAGCTTAGCCGGGACTAGTTACTCCTACGAGCAGTACTTC.

V gene TRBV11-2 combines with J gene TRBJ2-3; 13 bases match TRBD2. V trimming: 2 bases; J trimming: 3 bases; junction bases outside the gene matches: 5. This CDR3 has 17 amino acids. Germline V gene data show CDR1 as SGHAT and CDR2 as FQNNGV. This chain's CDR3 is CASSLKTSGGATDTQYF. As DNA, the CDR3 is TGTGCCAGCAGCTTAAAAACTAGCGGGGGGGCGACAGATACGCAGTATTTT.

This clone was detected a few times. This chain connects TRBV7-9 to TRBJ2-1; no firm D call. Germline CDR1 is SEHNR and CDR2 is FQNEAQ (reference sequence). V dropped 5 bases and J dropped 1 base, with 9 bases sitting between them. CDR3 length equals 14 residues. In DNA form, the CDR3 reads TGTGCCAGCAGCCGCGACGGGTCCTACAATGAGCAGTTCTTC. It translates to CASSRDGSYNEQFF.

This clone was seen only a few times. The V call is TRBV7-9, the J call TRBJ2-7; 8 nucleotides line up with TRBD2. J gave up 3 bases and V 5 bases, and 18 bases lay outside the gene matches. Germline V gives CDR1 SEHNR, CDR2 FQNEAQ (reference sequence). The length of the CDR3 is 18 residues. CDR3 sequence: CASSPQGHGGLANYEQYF. CDR3 sequence (DNA): TGTGCCAGCAGCCCCCAGGGGCACGGCGGACTAGCTAACTACGAGCAGTACTTC. Based on the CDR3 plus reference TRBV7-9 and TRBJ2-7, the full variable domain is DTGVSQNPRHKITKRGQNVTFRCDPISEHNRLYWYRQTLGQGPEFLTYFQNEAQLEKSRLLSDRFSAERPKGSFSTLEIQRTEQGDSAMYLCASSPQGHGGLANYEQYFGPGTRLTVT.

The chain links TRBV12-5 to TRBJ2-5, with D uncertain. The CDR3 has 12 amino acids. Germline CDR1 LGHNT, CDR2 FRNRAP. Trimming took 6 bases from V and 5 from J, leaving 10 bases between them. CDR3 DNA sequence: TGTGCTAGTGGAAGGAGTTTCGAGACCCAGTACTTC. Translating it yields CASGRSFETQYF.